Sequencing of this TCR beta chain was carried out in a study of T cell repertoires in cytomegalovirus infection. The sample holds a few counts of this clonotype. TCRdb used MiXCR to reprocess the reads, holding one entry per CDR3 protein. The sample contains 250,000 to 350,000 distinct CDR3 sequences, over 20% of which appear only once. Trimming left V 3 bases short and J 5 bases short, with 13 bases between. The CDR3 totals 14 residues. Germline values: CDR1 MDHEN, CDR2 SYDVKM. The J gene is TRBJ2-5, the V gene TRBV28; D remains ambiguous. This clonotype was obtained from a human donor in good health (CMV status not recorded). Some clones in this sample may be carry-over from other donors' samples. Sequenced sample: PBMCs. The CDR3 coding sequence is TGTGCCAGCAGTTTCCCCGCGGTCCGGGAGACCCAGTACTTC. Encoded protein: CASSFPAVRETQYF.